This TCR beta chain derives from a study of blood T cell repertoires in COVID-19. Study in general: T cells, B-cell-depleted T cells, or PBMCs supplied cDNA or gDNA.

In the authors' workflow: Using reference gene primer amplification, nucleated cell counts were estimated. Some clones are missing from TCRdb's copy, which holds only in-frame ones; the method was immunoSEQ multiplex PCR. V and J calls and clone size are given by that table; D and trimming were obtained from the DNA. The data show 200,000 to 250,000 clones, about 86% seen once. This CDR3 region has 18 residues. Germline trimming cut 0 bases from V and 6 bases from J; bases unmatched to any gene: 12. Per germline, CDR1 LGHNA and CDR2 YNFKEQ. The chain joins TRBV4-2 to TRBJ2-3; 10 bases align to TRBD2. The TCR originated in a man aged 18 to 35 with active or convalescent COVID-19. Material for sequencing was peripheral blood. CDR3 DNA: TGTGCCAGCAGCCAAGATAACCTAGCGGGAGATGAATACGATACGCAGTATTTT. This sequence encodes CASSQDNLAGDEYDTQYF.